This T cell receptor beta chain is from a study of regulatory T cells in long-lasting Graves disease. Study overall: Antithyroid drug exposure in newly diagnosed Graves' patients had lasted under 3 months.

Many counts were recorded for this clonotype. Noted time point: newly diagnosed GD, antithyroid drugs for less than 3 months. Isolated PBMC RNA provided the starting material for the TCR library. Patients hailed from an endocrinology department in Xi'an, China. Libraries of TCR beta came from iRepertoire HTBI primers plus Arm-PCR of CDR3 regions. TCRdb re-analysed the multiplex PCR reads in MiXCR, keeping a single row per CDR3 protein. The data contain fewer than 500,000 distinct CDR3 sequences, about a sixth of them singletons. The sample also formed part of further work on T cells in Graves' hyperthyroidism and ophthalmopathy.

The sequence came from a man in his forties or fifties with Graves disease. This specimen was peripheral blood mononuclear cells (PBMCs), taken at new diagnosis, from a patient treated with antithyroid drugs.

The CDR3 here is CATRQGSNQPQHF. The CDR3 DNA sequence: TGTGCCACCCGACAGGGGAGCAATCAGCCCCAGCATTTT. The chain has TRBV2 and TRBJ1-5, with 8 positions matching TRBD1. V lost 10 bases and J lost 1; bases outside the gene matches: 3. The germline gives CDR1 SNHLY, CDR2 FYNNEI. The CDR3 runs 13 residues.